This entry lists 8 T cell receptor beta chains sequenced from one sample in a study of blood T cell repertoires in COVID-19. Measured with immunoSEQ multiplex PCR; TCRdb has only the in-frame clones, and not every one. The data contain 20,000 to 30,000 clones, roughly 92% of them singletons. Sequencing was done on a sample of peripheral blood. All receptors derive from a human donor in a cohort sampled during active COVID-19.

The V call is TRBV19, the J call TRBJ1-1; 9 bases align to TRBD1. This CDR3 comprises 15 residues. V shed 5 bases, J shed 4 bases, and the junction held 8 bases outside the gene matches. The germline gives CDR1 LNHDA, CDR2 SQIVND (reference sequence). CDR3 in DNA: TGTGCCAGTAGTGTTACAGGGGGCTCGGGCACTGAAGCTTTCTTT. Its translation: CASSVTGGSGTEAFF.

This chain connects TRBV9 to TRBJ1-2, with 8 bases that match TRBD1. V lost 2 bases, J lost 2 bases, and 2 bases stayed unmatched. Germline CDR1 SGDLS, CDR2 YYNGEE. This CDR3 is built from 14 residues. CDR3 protein: CASSVSGGNYGYTF. CDR3 nucleotides: TGTGCCAGCAGCGTTTCAGGGGGCAACTATGGCTACACCTTC.

The table lists this clone with a few counts. The chain uses TRBV2 and TRBJ1-5, with D perhaps matching TRBD1 (5 bases). The V gene lost 7 bases and the J gene lost 1 base, with 8 bases spanning the gap. The CDR3 has 13 amino acids. Germline CDR1 reads SNHLY; CDR2 reads FYNNEI. The CDR3 reads CASKEGSNQPQHF. The CDR3 coding sequence is TGTGCCAGCAAGGAGGGGAGCAATCAGCCCCAGCATTTT.

The chain recombines TRBV19 with TRBJ2-2; 9 positions agree with TRBD2. V trimming: 7 bases; J trimming: 6 bases; junction bases outside the gene matches: 9. Per germline, CDR1 LNHDA and CDR2 SQIVND (reference sequence). This CDR3 spans 15 amino acids. The CDR3 region is CASTLVAGVSGELFF. The CDR3 DNA reads TGTGCCAGTACCTTGGTAGCGGGAGTTTCCGGGGAGCTGTTTTTT.

The chain employs TRBV30 and TRBJ2-1, with 10 bases that match TRBD2. This CDR3 contains 13 residues. Germline CDR1 and CDR2: GTSNPN and SVGIG (reference sequence). The trim removed 8 bases at V and 3 bases at J, leaving 4 bases unmatched. The DNA for the CDR3 is TGTGCCGAAAGACTAGCGGGCTACAATGAGCAGTTCTTC. Translating gives CAERLAGYNEQFF.

The J gene is TRBJ2-2, the V gene TRBV6-8, with D possibly being TRBD2 (5 bases). The CDR3 runs 16 residues. In germline, CDR1 is MNHGY, CDR2 SAAAGT. Trimming pared 4 bases from V and 0 bases from J, leaving 12 bases between. CDR3 residues: CASSLRVDPNTGELFF. CDR3 nucleotides: TGTGCCAGCAGTTTGAGGGTAGATCCGAACACCGGGGAGCTGTTTTTT.

The V call is TRBV19, the J call TRBJ2-6; a weak D match, TRBD1 (6 bases). The CDR3 has 17 residues. Deletions cut 6 bases from V and 2 bases from J, with 17 bases between. The germline V gene has CDR1 LNHDA and CDR2 SQIVND (reference sequence). The CDR3 sequence is CASSPRDIATGANVLTF. CDR3 nucleotide sequence: TGTGCCAGTAGCCCTCGGGACATCGCGACTGGGGCCAACGTCCTGACTTTC. Variable domain in full (rest from reference TRBV19 and TRBJ2-6): DGGITQSPKYLFRKEGQNVTLSCEQNLNHDAMYWYRQDPGQGLRLIYYSQIVNDFQKGDIAEGYSVSREKKESFPLTVTSAQKNPTAFYLCASSPRDIATGANVLTFGAGSRLTVL.

V and J are TRBV19 and TRBJ2-2, with D tentatively TRBD2 (5 bases). The CDR3 is made up of 15 amino acids. The V gene's germline CDR1 is LNHDA and CDR2 SQIVND (reference sequence). Trimming cost V 5 bases and J 6 bases, with 16 bases left between them. The CDR3 loop reads CASSPSVSVAGELFF. The CDR3 DNA reads TGTGCCAGTAGTCCCTCTGTTAGCGTCGCCGGGGAGCTGTTTTTT.